The T cell receptor beta chain described here comes from a study of CD8 T cells in Susac syndrome. Study summary: Treatment status at blood draw for the Susac syndrome patients was therapy-naive, corticosteroids, or intravenous immunoglobulin alone.

Random hexamers were used to reverse transcribe roughly 0.45 to 1 ug of RNA. Via MiXCR, TCRdb re-called the immunoSEQ multiplex PCR reads, giving one row per CDR3 protein. The sample carries roughly 89,000 distinct CDR3 sequences, about 95% recorded once. Patients with Susac syndrome fulfilled recently defined diagnostic criteria for definite or probable disease. The sequencing input was CD8+ T cells from PBMCs. The TCR originated in a human donor with Susac syndrome.

CDR3 in DNA: TGTGCCACCAGCAGAGGAGGGACAGGGAGGGAGACCCAGTACTTC. Protein product: CATSRGGTGRETQYF. This chain joins TRBV15 and TRBJ2-5, with TRBD1 identical over 9 bases. CDR3 length equals 15 residues. Germline V lookup: CDR1 LNHNV, CDR2 YYDKDF (reference sequence). The junction had 5 bases not matched to a gene; V was cut back by 1 base and J by 5 bases.